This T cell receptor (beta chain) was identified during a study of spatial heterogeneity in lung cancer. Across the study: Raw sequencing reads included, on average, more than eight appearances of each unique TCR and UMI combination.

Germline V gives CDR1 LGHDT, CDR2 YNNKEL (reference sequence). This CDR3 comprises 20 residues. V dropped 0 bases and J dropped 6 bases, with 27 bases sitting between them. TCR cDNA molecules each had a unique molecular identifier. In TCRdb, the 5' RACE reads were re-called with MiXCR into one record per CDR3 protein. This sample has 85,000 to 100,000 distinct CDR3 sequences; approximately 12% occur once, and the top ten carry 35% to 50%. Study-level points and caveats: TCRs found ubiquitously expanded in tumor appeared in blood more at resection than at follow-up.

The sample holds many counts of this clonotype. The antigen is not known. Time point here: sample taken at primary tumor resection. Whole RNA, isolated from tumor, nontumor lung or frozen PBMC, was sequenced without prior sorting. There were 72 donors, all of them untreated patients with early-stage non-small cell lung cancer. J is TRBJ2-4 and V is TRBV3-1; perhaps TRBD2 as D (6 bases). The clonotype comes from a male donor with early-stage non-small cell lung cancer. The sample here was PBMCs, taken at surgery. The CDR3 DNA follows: TGTGCCAGCAGCCAAGATGGAGGGCCAGGGTTCCTATCCCGAGGAAACATTCAGTACTTC. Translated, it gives CASSQDGGPGFLSRGNIQYF.